The T cell receptor beta chain described here comes from a study of T cells in narcolepsy. A note on this clone: Its antigen remains unidentified.

Study-wide results and caveats: Blood of same and different patients, but not healthy controls, reportedly held recurring autoreactive clonotypes.

V lost 3 bases to trimming and J lost 3 bases, with 8 bases between them. Germline CDR1 MDHEN, CDR2 SYDVKM. This CDR3 has 14 amino acids. Assay used: immunoSEQ multiplex PCR; TCRdb lists only in-frame clones, some missing. In the table there are roughly 34,000 clones, about four fifths of which are singletons. Material: CD45RA- memory CD4+ T cells from PBMCs. The rearrangement uses TRBV28 and TRBJ1-4, with D tentatively TRBD1 (5 bases). The clonotype comes from a human donor with narcolepsy. The CDR3 nucleotides are TGTGCCAGCAGTTTCCCGGGGCCTAATGAAAAACTGTTTTTT. It translates to CASSFPGPNEKLFF.